Listed below are T cell receptor beta chains from one sample, sequenced in a study of T cell responses to AZD1222 COVID-19 vaccine. Sequenced by immunoSEQ multiplex PCR; TCRdb stores in-frame clones only, minus some. The table includes about 97,000 clones, about 89% detected once. Source: peripheral blood, taken 28 days after the second AZD1222 dose. The origin of the receptors is an adult who received the AZD1222 COVID-19 vaccine. Both conserved end residues are part of each CDR3. The order of the fields is D gene, J gene, V gene, CDR3 protein, CDR3 DNA. D genes are given only for firm matches.

d_gene: TRBD1; j_gene: TRBJ1-2; v_gene: TRBV7-2; CDR3aa: CASSPDRGRRSGYTF; CDR3nt: TGTGCCAGCAGCCCAGACAGGGGGCGCCGCAGTGGCTACACCTTC
d_gene: TRBD1; j_gene: TRBJ1-1; v_gene: TRBV7-2; CDR3aa: CASSLDRGYTEAFF; CDR3nt: TGTGCCAGCAGCCTGGACAGGGGATACACTGAAGCTTTCTTT
d_gene: TRBD2; j_gene: TRBJ2-7; v_gene: TRBV5-1; CDR3aa: CASSLTAGGADEQYF; CDR3nt: TGCGCCAGCAGCTTGACCGCGGGAGGCGCGGACGAGCAGTACTTC
d_gene: .; j_gene: TRBJ2-7; v_gene: TRBV6-5; CDR3aa: CASSYRSPGTSEQYF; CDR3nt: TGTGCCAGCAGTTACCGAAGTCCCGGGACCTCTGAGCAGTACTTC
d_gene: .; j_gene: TRBJ1-2; v_gene: TRBV6-1; CDR3aa: CASSEWGDYGYTF; CDR3nt: TGTGCCAGCAGTGAATGGGGGGACTATGGCTACACCTTC
d_gene: .; j_gene: TRBJ2-4; v_gene: TRBV28; CDR3aa: CASSLRRGALAKNIQYF; CDR3nt: TGTGCCAGCAGCTTGAGACGGGGAGCCCTAGCCAAAAACATTCAGTACTTC
d_gene: .; j_gene: TRBJ2-1; v_gene: TRBV7-8; CDR3aa: CASSFGRARNNEQFF; CDR3nt: TGTGCCAGCAGCTTCGGGCGGGCCAGGAACAATGAGCAGTTCTTC
d_gene: .; j_gene: TRBJ2-3; v_gene: TRBV14; CDR3aa: CASSQDLGWSTDTQYF; CDR3nt: TGTGCCAGCAGCCAAGATCTGGGTTGGAGCACAGATACGCAGTATTTT
d_gene: .; j_gene: TRBJ1-5; v_gene: TRBV19; CDR3aa: CASSPGRGANQPQHF; CDR3nt: TGTGCCAGTAGCCCAGGCCGGGGGGCGAATCAGCCCCAGCATTTT
d_gene: TRBD2; j_gene: TRBJ2-3; v_gene: TRBV9; CDR3aa: CASSFGAGNTDTQYF; CDR3nt: TGTGCCAGCAGCTTTGGAGCGGGGAACACAGATACGCAGTATTTT